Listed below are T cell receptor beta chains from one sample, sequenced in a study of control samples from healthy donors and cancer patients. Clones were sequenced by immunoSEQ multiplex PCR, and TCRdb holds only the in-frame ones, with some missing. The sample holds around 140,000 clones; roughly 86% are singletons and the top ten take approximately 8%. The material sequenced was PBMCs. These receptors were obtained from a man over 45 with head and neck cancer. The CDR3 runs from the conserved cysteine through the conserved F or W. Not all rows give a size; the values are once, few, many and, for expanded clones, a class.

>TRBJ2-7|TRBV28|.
CASSLAAYGSLEQYF
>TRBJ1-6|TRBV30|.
CAWSVNIYNSPLHF
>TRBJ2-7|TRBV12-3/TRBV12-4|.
CASSLREIYEQYF
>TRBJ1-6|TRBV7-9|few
CASSWEGPYNSPLHF
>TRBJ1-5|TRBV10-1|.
CASSRGPSNQPQHF
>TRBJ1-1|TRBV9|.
CASSVVGQGYTEAFF
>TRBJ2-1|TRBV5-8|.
CASSPIQVYEQFF
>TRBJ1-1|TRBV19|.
CASSAAYSQARADTEAFF
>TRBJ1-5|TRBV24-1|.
CATSETVGNQPQHF
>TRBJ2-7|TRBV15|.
CATSAPGAMKVEQYF
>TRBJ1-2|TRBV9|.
CASRAGGEGRYGYTF
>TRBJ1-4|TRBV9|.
CASTPGLYNEKLFF
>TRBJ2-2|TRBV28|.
CASSLPGVTGELFF
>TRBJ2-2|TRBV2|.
CASSPQGPANTGELFF
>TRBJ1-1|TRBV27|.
CASSFLDSRGEAFF
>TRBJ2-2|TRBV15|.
CATKQREGLYTGELFF
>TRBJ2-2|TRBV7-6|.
CASSLAMGPGELFF
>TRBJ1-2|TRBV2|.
CASRVAGTGNYGYTF
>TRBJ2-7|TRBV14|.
CASSQSGSYEQYF
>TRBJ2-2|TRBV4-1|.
CASTISDGNTGELFF
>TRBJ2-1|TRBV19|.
CASSIQRESGEQFF
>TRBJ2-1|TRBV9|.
CASSVRGGLYNEQFF
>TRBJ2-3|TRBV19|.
CASSILGRVNPTQYF
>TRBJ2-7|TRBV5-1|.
CASSLLSGQAYEQYF
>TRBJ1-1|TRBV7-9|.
CASSGASWGEVHTEAFF
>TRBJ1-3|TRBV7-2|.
CASSLAWGSGNTIYF
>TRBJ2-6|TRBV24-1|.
CATSLSGANVLTF
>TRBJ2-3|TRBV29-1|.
CSVEGGASTDTQYF
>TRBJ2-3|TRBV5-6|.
CASSRAQGWDTQYF
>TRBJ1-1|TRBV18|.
CASSPGQNTEAFF
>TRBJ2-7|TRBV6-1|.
CAAHPGTSNPGQYF
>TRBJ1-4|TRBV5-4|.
CASSFGGVSTNEKLFF
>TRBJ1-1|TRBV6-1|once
CASSDGPEAFF
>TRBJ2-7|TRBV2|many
CASSVLAYEQYF
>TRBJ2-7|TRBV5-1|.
CASSLAGGLFYEQYF
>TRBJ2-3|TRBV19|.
CASTSGLNQYF
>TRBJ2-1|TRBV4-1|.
CASSQSQRELGVQFF
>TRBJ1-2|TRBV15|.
CATTNTKGYGYTF
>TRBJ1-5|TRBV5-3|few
CARRDGTENQPQHF
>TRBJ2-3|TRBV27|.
CASSWTSRGTDTQYF
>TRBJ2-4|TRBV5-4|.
CASSSDTVAKNIQYF
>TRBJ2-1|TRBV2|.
CASWGGRGYGQFF